These 7 T cell receptor beta chains came from one sample sequenced in a study of T cells expressing NK-cell markers. TCRdb reprocessed the 5' RACE reads and keeps a single row for each CDR3 protein, giving no DNA. The sample table includes some 300,000 distinct CDR3 sequences. The sequenced material came from blood T cells: a sorted CD56 or NKG2C T cell subset, CD4+ or CD8+ T cells, or bulk PBMC T cells (not recorded which). The receptors originated from a man between 18 and 29 years old in good health.

The chain uses TRBV7-6 and TRBJ2-1; without DNA, the TCRdb call of TRBD2 cannot be checked. In germline, CDR1 is SGHVS, CDR2 FNYEAQ. The CDR3 contains 16 residues. CDR3 sequence: CASSRLLAGVGNEQFF.

The V gene is TRBV12-3 or TRBV12-4, the J gene TRBJ2-1; the TCRdb call, TRBD1, lacks DNA for checking. This CDR3 has 12 amino acids. CDR3: CASSRASSEQFF.

This chain connects TRBV12-3 or TRBV12-4 to TRBJ2-1; with no DNA, the TCRdb D assignment of TRBD1 cannot be verified. The CDR3 runs 15 residues. The CDR3 is CASSWGDSSYNEQFF.

The genes are TRBV6-1 and TRBJ1-1. This CDR3 is built from 13 residues. In germline, CDR1 is MNHNS, CDR2 SASEGT. This CDR3 is CASTRAGFTEAFF.

The chain links TRBV6-5 to TRBJ2-3; no DNA is available, so the TRBD1 call from TCRdb remains unchecked. CDR1 and CDR2 (germline): MNHEY, SVGAGI. The CDR3 covers 13 residues. The CDR3 sequence is CASSSPGTDTQYF.

This chain joins TRBV6-5 and TRBJ2-1. The CDR3 runs 14 residues. CDR1 is MNHEY and CDR2 is SVGAGI in the germline V gene. CDR3: CASSYSTSSHEQFF.

The gene calls are TRBV7-2 and TRBJ2-1. CDR1 SGHTA and CDR2 FQGNSA come from the germline V gene. The CDR3 contains 12 residues. CDR3 residues: CASSLVNNEQFF.